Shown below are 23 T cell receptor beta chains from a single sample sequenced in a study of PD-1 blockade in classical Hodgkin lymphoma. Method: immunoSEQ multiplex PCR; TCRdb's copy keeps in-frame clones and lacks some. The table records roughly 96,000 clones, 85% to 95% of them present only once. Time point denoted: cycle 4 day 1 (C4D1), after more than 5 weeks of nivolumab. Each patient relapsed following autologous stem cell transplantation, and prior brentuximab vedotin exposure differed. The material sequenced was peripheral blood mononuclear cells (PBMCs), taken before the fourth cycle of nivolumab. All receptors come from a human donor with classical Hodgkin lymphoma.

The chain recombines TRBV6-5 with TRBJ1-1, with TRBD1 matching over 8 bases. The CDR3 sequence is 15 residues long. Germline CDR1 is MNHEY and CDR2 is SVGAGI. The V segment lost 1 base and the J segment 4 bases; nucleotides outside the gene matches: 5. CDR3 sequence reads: CASSYYQGAGTEAFF. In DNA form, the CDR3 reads TGTGCCAGCAGTTACTACCAGGGGGCCGGCACTGAAGCTTTCTTT.

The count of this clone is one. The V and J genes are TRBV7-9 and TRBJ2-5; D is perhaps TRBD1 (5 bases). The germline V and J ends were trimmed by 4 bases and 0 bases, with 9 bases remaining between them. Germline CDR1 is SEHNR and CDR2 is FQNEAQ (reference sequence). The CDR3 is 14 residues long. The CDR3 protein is CASSSEGDQETQYF. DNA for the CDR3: TGTGCCAGCAGCTCGGAAGGGGACCAAGAGACCCAGTACTTC. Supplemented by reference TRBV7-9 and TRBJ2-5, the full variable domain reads DTGVSQNPRHKITKRGQNVTFRCDPISEHNRLYWYRQTLGQGPEFLTYFQNEAQLEKSRLLSDRFSAERPKGSFSTLEIQRTEQGDSAMYLCASSSEGDQETQYFGPGTRLLVL.

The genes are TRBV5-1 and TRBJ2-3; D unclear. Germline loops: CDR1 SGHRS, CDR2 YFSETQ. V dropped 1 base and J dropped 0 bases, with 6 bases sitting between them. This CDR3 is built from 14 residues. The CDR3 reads CASSLPRSTDTQYF. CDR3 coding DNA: TGCGCCAGCAGCTTGCCGCGGAGCACAGATACGCAGTATTTT. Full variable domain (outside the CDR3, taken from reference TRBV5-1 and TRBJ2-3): KAGVTQTPRYLIKTRGQQVTLSCSPISGHRSVSWYQQTPGQGLQFLFEYFSETQRNKGNFPGRFSGRQFSNSRSEMNVSTLELGDSALYLCASSLPRSTDTQYFGPGTRLTVL.

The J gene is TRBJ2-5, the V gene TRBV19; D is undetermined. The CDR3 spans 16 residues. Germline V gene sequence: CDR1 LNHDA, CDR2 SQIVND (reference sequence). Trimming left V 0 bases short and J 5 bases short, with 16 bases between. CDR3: CASSIDMSGPWETQYF. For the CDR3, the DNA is TGTGCCAGTAGTATAGATATGAGTGGGCCGTGGGAGACCCAGTACTTC.

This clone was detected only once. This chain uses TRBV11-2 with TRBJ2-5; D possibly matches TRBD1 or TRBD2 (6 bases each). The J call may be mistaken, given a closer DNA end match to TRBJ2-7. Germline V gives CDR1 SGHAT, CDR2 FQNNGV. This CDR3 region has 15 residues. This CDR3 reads CASSPPGAGRYEQYF. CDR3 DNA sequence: TGTGCCAGCAGCCCGCCGGGGGCTGGGCGCTACGAGCAGTACTTC.

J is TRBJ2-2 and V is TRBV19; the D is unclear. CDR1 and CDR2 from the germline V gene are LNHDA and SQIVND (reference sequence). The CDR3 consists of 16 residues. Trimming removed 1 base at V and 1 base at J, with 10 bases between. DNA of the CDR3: TGTGCCAGTAGTATAGGGACCTACAGGAACACCGGGGAGCTGTTTTTT. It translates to CASSIGTYRNTGELFF. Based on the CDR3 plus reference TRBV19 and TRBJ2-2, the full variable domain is DGGITQSPKYLFRKEGQNVTLSCEQNLNHDAMYWYRQDPGQGLRLIYYSQIVNDFQKGDIAEGYSVSREKKESFPLTVTSAQKNPTAFYLCASSIGTYRNTGELFFGEGSRLTVL.

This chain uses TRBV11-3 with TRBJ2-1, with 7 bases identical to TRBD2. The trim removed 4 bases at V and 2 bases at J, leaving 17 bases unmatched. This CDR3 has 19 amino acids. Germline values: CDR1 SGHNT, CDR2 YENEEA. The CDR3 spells CASSYITLSSGGTYNEQFF. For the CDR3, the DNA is TGTGCCAGCAGCTATATAACCCTTTCGTCGGGAGGTACCTACAATGAGCAGTTCTTC.

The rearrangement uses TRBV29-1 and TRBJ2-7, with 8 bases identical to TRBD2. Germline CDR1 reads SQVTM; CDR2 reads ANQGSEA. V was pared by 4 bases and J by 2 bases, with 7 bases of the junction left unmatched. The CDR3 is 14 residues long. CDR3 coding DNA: TGCAGCGTTGGATCGATAGCGGGGACCTACGAGCAGTACTTC. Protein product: CSVGSIAGTYEQYF.

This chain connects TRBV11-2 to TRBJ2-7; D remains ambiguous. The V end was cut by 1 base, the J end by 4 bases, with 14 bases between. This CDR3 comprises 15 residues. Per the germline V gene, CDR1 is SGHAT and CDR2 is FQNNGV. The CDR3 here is CASSLAHGPRYEQYF. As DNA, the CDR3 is TGTGCCAGCAGCTTAGCTCATGGACCGCGATACGAGCAGTACTTC.

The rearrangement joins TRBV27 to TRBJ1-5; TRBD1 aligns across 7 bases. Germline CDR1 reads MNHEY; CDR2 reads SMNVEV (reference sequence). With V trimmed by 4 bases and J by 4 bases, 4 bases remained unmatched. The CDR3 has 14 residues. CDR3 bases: TGTGCCAGCAGTTCTCAGGGGGGTAATCAGCCCCAGCATTTT. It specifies CASSSQGGNQPQHF.

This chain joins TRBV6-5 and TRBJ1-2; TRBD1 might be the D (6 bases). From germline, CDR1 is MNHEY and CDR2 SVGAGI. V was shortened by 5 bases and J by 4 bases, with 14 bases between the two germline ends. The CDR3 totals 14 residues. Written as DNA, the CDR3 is TGTGCCAGCAGTCAAACCGGGACAATCTATGGCTACACCTTC. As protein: CASSQTGTIYGYTF.

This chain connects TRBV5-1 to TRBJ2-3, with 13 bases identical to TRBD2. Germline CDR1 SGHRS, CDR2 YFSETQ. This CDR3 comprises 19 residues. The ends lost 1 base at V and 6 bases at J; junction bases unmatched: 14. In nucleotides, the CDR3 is TGCGCCAGCAGCTTGAAACTAGCGGGAGGGGAGGGTTTAGCCGATACGCAGTATTTT. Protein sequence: CASSLKLAGGEGLADTQYF.

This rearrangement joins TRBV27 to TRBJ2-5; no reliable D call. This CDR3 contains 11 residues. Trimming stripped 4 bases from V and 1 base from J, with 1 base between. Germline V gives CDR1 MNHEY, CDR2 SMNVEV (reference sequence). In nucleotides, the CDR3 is TGTGCCAGCAGTTCCCAAGAGACCCAGTACTTC. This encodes CASSSQETQYF.

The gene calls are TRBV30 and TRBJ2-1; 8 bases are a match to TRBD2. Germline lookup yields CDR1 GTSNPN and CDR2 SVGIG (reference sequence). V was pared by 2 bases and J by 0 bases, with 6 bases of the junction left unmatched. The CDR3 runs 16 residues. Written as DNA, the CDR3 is TGTGCCTGGAGTATGGGGGCGGGAGGCTCCTACAATGAGCAGTTCTTC. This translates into CAWSMGAGGSYNEQFF.

CDR3 amino acids: CASSFFPQRQESQETQYF. The CDR3 DNA reads as TGTGCCAGCAGTTTTTTCCCCCAGAGACAGGAAAGTCAAGAGACCCAGTACTTC. The rearrangement uses TRBV27 and TRBJ2-5; TRBD1 might be the D (6 bases). Germline lookup yields CDR1 MNHEY and CDR2 SMNVEV (reference sequence). This CDR3 contains 18 residues. The V and J ends lost 3 bases and 2 bases respectively, with 22 bases between them.

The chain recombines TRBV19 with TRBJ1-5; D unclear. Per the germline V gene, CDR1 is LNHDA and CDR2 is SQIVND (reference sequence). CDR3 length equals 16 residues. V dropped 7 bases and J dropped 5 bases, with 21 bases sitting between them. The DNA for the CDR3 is TGTGCCAGTACCCCCGTGTTATGGAGTTTAGATCAGCCCCAGCATTTT. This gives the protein CASTPVLWSLDQPQHF. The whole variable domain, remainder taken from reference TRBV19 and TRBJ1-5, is DGGITQSPKYLFRKEGQNVTLSCEQNLNHDAMYWYRQDPGQGLRLIYYSQIVNDFQKGDIAEGYSVSREKKESFPLTVTSAQKNPTAFYLCASTPVLWSLDQPQHFGDGTRLSIL.

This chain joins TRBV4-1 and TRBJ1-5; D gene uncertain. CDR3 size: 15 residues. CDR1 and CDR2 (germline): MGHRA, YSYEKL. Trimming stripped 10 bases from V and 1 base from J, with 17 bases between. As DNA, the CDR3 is TGCGCCACCCGAATTCATATGATAAGCAATCAGCCCCAGCATTTT. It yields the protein CATRIHMISNQPQHF.

The CDR3 is CASAYLRGYEQYF. Written as DNA, the CDR3 is TGTGCCAGCGCTTACCTCCGGGGGTACGAGCAGTACTTC. V and J are TRBV6-5 and TRBJ2-7; maybe TRBD2 (6 bases). CDR1 MNHEY and CDR2 SVGAGI come from the germline V gene. The CDR3 totals 13 residues. Trimming removed 8 bases from V and 4 bases from J, with 15 bases in between.

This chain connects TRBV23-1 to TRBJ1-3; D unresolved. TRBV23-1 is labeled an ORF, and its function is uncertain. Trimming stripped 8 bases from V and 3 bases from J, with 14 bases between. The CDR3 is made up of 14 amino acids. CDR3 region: CASCSTCLGNTIYF. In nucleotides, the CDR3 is TGCGCCAGCTGTTCAACGTGCCTTGGAAACACCATATATTTT.

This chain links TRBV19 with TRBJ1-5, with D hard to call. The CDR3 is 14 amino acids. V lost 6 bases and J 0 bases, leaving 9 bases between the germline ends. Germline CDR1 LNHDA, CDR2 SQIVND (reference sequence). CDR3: CASSLGFSNQPQHF. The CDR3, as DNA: TGTGCCAGTAGCCTCGGGTTTAGCAATCAGCCCCAGCATTTT.

The CDR3 is CASSWSANYGYTF. CDR3 bases: TGTGCCAGCAGTTGGTCAGCTAACTATGGCTACACCTTC. The chain is built from TRBV27 and TRBJ1-2; D gene uncertain. Germline V gene lookup returns CDR1 MNHEY and CDR2 SMNVEV (reference sequence). V lost 4 bases and J lost 0, with 6 bases in between. There are 13 residues in the CDR3.

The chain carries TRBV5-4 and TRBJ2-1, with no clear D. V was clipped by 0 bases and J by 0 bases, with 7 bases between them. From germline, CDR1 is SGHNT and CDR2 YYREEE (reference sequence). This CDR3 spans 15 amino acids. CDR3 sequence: CASSLVQPSYNEQFF. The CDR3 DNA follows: TGTGCCAGCAGCTTGGTACAGCCCTCCTACAATGAGCAGTTCTTC.

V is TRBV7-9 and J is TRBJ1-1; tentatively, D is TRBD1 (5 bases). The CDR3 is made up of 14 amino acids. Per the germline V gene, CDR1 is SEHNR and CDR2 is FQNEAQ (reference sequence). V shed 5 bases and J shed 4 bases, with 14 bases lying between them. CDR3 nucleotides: TGTGCCAGCAGCCTCATCGGGGGGACCACTGAAGCTTTCTTT. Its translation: CASSLIGGTTEAFF.